A selection of T cell receptor beta chains follows, all from one sample in a study of T-cell reconstitution after alpha-beta-depleted transplantation in children. One entry per CDR3 protein, called by TCRdb with MiXCR from the PCR reads. The sample records 600,000 to 700,000 distinct CDR3 sequences, 16% being singletons. The sample consisted of PBMCs from the stem cell graft donor, taken from the stem cell graft. The receptors come from a human donor who donated a stem cell graft to a child with acute myeloid leukemia. Both conserved end residues are part of each CDR3. Each record gives: clone size, CDR3 length, D gene, V gene, J gene, CDR3 protein, CDR3 DNA. D genes are given only for firm matches. Only part of the rows carry a size: once, few, many, or a class if the clone is expanded.

>.|14|.|TRBV5-1|TRBJ1-1
CASSVGRTNTEAFF
TGCGCCAGCAGCGTGGGACGGACGAACACTGAAGCTTTCTTT
>.|14|.|TRBV10-3|TRBJ2-7
CAISDAGTPYEQYF
TGTGCCATCAGTGACGCCGGGACCCCCTACGAGCAGTACTTC
>few|16|.|TRBV7-2|TRBJ2-7
CASSLVGQIGQSEQYF
TGTGCCAGCAGCTTAGTGGGGCAGATCGGGCAGAGCGAGCAGTACTTC
>many|14|TRBD1|TRBV20-1|TRBJ2-1
CSANLRTGYNEQFF
TGCAGTGCCAACCTCCGGACAGGGTACAATGAGCAGTTCTTC
>.|19|.|TRBV6-5|TRBJ1-1
CASSSPGGGSGRWGTEAFF
TGTGCCAGCAGTTCCCCCGGGGGAGGGTCGGGTCGTTGGGGCACTGAAGCTTTCTTT
>.|13|TRBD1|TRBV12-3/TRBV12-4|TRBJ2-5
CASSGQGRKTQYF
TGTGCCAGCAGTGGACAGGGAAGGAAGACCCAGTACTTC
>.|15|.|TRBV25-1|TRBJ2-5
CASRGQGGDQETQYF
TGTGCCAGCAGGGGTCAGGGGGGAGACCAAGAGACCCAGTACTTC
>.|16|TRBD2|TRBV7-9|TRBJ2-1
CASNYDIAGGYNEQFF
TGTGCCAGCAACTACGACATAGCGGGGGGTTACAATGAGCAGTTCTTC
>.|14|.|TRBV27|TRBJ1-2
CASSLLGSGHGYTF
TGTGCCAGCAGTTTATTGGGTTCGGGGCATGGCTACACCTTC
>many|14|.|TRBV12-3/TRBV12-4|TRBJ2-3
CASSVGGFTDTQYF
TGTGCCAGCAGTGTCGGGGGATTCACAGATACGCAGTATTTT
>many|13|.|TRBV20-1|TRBJ1-2
CSAGDWAGEGYTF
TGCAGTGCTGGGGATTGGGCAGGGGAGGGCTACACCTTC